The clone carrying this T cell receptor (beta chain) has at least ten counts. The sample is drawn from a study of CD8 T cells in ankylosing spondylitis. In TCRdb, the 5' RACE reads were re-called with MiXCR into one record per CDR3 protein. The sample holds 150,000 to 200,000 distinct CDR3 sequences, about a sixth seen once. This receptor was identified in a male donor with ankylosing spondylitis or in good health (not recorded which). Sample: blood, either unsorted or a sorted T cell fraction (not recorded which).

The CDR3 DNA reads TGCAGCGTTGAAACAGGGGCTGGAAACACCATATATTTT. Translated, it gives CSVETGAGNTIYF. The chain joins TRBV29-1 to TRBJ1-3; 7 nucleotides agree with TRBD1. Germline CDR1 reads SQVTM; CDR2 reads ANQGSEA. Losses at the gene ends were 2 bases for V and 2 bases for J; bases not matched to a gene: 0. The CDR3 is 13 amino acids.